This T cell receptor beta chain was captured by sequencing in a study of preoperative IRX-2 immunotherapy in early breast cancer (dated by TCRdb to between 2017 and 2020). With regard to this clone: Its antigen remains unidentified. Base qualities were left out, and no much larger clone turns up one base away.

The label giving this sample's treatment or condition can be read as: preoperative locoregional IRX-2 cytokine immunotherapy. The samples were obtained from a phase Ib study in which preoperative, locoregional IRX-2 cytokine immunotherapy intended to prime immune responses was tested. Patients with early-stage breast cancer who were given IRX-2 before surgery served as donors. Receptors were amplified or captured by the immunoSEQ multiplex PCR assay. This is the immuneACCESS table as TCRdb keeps it, with only in-frame sequences that have V and J called. A part of the clones is gone; compared with another copy, unresolved V genes explain less than half, and the rest is unexplained. The table for this sample lists around 10,000 clones; 75% to 90% of them were counted only once. 5.6% of the sample is held by the ten biggest clonotypes. Inclusive of the bounding cysteine and phenylalanine, the CDR3 is 14 residues long. The kept DNA is CDR3 alone, 42 bases in frame from the first base. V is pared back by 7 bases and J by 0 bases, with 7 bases lying between the germline termini.

The origin of this receptor is a human donor with breast cancer. The specimen was lymph node tissue, collected before IRX-2 immunotherapy. This chain joins TRBV7-1 to TRBJ2-6, with the D gene not clear enough to name. TRBV7-1 is noted as an ORF with a role that remains uncertain. The sequenced DNA: TGTGCCAGCACTCTTAGCTCTGGGGCCAACGTCCTGACTTTC. This yields the protein CASTLSSGANVLTF.